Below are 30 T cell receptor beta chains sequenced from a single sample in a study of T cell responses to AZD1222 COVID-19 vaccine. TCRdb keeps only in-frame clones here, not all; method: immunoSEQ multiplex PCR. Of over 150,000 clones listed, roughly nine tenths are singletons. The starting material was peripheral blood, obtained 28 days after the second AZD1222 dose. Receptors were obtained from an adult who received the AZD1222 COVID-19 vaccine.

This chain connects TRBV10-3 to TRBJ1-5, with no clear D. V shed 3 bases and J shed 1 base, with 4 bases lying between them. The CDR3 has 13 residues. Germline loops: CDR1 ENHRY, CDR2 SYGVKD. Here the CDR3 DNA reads TGTGCCATCAGTGATGAGAGCAATCAGCCCCAGCATTTT. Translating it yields CAISDESNQPQHF.

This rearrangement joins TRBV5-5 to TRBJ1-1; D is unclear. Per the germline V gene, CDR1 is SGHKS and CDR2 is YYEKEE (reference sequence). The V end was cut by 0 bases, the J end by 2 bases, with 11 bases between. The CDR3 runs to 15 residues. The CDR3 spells CASSLVAQVNTEAFF. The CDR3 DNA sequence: TGTGCCAGCAGCTTGGTGGCCCAGGTAAACACTGAAGCTTTCTTT.

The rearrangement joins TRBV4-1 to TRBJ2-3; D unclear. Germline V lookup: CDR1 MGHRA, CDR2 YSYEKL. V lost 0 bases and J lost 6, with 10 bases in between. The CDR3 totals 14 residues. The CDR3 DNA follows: TGCGCCAGCAGCCAAGAAGTCCAGGCGGATACGCAGTATTTT. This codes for CASSQEVQADTQYF.

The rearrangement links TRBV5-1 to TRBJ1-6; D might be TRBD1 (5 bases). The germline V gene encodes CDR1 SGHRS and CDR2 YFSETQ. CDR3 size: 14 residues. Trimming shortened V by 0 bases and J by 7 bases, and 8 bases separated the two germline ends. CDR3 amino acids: CASSLEPGNSPLHF. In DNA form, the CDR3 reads TGCGCCAGCAGCTTGGAGCCAGGGAATTCACCCCTCCACTTT.

CDR3 loop: CASSLAGVRETQYF. The CDR3 nucleotides read TGTGCCAGCAGTTTAGCGGGAGTAAGGGAGACCCAGTACTTC. J is TRBJ2-5 and V is TRBV28, with 7 bases matching TRBD2. The trim removed 2 bases at V and 5 bases at J, leaving 5 bases unmatched. The CDR3 runs 14 residues. The germline gives CDR1 MDHEN, CDR2 SYDVKM.

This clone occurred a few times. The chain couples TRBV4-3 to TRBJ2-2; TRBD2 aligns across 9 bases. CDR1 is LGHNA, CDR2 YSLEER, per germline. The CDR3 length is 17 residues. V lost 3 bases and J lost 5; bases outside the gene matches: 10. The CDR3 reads CASSHFSWREGTGELFF. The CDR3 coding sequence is TGCGCCAGCAGCCACTTTTCGTGGCGGGAGGGTACCGGGGAGCTGTTTTTT.

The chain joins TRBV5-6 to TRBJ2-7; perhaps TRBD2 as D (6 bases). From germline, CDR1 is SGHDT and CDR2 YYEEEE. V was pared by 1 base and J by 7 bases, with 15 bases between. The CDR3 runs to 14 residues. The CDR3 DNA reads TGTGCCAGCAGCTTGCGGGGGAAGCTGGGTGAGCAGTACTTC. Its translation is CASSLRGKLGEQYF. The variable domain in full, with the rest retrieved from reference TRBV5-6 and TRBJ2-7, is DAGVTQSPTHLIKTRGQQVTLRCSPKSGHDTVSWYQQALGQGPQFIFQYYEEEERQRGNFPDRFSGHQFPNYSSELNVNALLLGDSALYLCASSLRGKLGEQYFGPGTRLTVT.

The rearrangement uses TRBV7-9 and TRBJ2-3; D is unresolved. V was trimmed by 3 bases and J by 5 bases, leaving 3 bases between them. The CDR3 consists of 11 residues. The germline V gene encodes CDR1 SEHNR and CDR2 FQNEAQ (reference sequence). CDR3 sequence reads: CASSFGDTQYF. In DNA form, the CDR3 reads TGTGCCAGCAGCTTCGGAGATACGCAGTATTTT.

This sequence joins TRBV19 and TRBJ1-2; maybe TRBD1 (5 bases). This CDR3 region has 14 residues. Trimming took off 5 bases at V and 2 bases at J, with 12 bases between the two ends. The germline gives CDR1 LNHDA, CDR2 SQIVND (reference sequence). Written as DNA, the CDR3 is TGTGCCAGTAGTCCTGGGACCCACAACTATGGCTACACCTTC. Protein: CASSPGTHNYGYTF. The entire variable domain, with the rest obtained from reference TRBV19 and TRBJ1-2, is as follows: DGGITQSPKYLFRKEGQNVTLSCEQNLNHDAMYWYRQDPGQGLRLIYYSQIVNDFQKGDIAEGYSVSREKKESFPLTVTSAQKNPTAFYLCASSPGTHNYGYTFGSGTRLTVV.

CDR3 amino acids: CASSAIHRGHEKLFF. CDR3 DNA sequence: TGTGCCAGCAGCGCTATCCACAGGGGGCATGAAAAACTGTTTTTT. The gene calls are TRBV9 and TRBJ1-4, with 9 bases matching TRBD1. This CDR3 is 15 amino acids long. CDR1 SGDLS and CDR2 YYNGEE come from the germline V gene. The V segment lost 3 bases and the J segment 6 bases; nucleotides outside the gene matches: 6.

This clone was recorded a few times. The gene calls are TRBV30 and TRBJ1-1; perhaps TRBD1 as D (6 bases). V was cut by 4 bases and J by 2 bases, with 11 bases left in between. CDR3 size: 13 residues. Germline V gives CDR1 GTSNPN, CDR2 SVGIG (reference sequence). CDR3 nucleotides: TGTGCCTGGACGCGGGGGCATAACACTGAAGCTTTCTTT. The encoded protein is CAWTRGHNTEAFF.

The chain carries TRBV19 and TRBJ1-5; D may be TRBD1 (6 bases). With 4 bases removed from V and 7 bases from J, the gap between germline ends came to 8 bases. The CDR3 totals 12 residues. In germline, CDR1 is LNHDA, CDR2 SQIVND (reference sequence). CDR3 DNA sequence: TGTGCCAGTAGTACCGACAGGCAGCCCCAGCATTTT. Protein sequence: CASSTDRQPQHF.

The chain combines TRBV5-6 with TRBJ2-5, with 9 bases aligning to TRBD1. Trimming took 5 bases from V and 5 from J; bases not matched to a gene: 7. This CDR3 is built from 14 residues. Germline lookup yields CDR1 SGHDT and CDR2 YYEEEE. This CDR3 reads CASRMTGGDETQYF. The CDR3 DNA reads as TGTGCCAGCAGAATGACAGGGGGTGATGAGACCCAGTACTTC.

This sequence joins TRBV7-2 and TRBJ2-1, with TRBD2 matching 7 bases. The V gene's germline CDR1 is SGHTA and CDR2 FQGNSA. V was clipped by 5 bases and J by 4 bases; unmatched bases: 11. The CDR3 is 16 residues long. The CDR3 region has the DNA TGTGCCAGCAGCCCCCGAGCGGGAATAGGATACAATGAGCAGTTCTTC. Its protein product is CASSPRAGIGYNEQFF.

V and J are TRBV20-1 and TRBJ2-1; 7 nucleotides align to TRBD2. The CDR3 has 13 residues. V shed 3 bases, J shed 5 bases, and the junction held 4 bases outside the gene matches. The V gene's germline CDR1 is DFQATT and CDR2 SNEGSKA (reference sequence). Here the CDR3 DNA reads TGCAGTGCTAGTAGCGGGTCCGACAATGAGCAGTTCTTC. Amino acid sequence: CSASSGSDNEQFF.

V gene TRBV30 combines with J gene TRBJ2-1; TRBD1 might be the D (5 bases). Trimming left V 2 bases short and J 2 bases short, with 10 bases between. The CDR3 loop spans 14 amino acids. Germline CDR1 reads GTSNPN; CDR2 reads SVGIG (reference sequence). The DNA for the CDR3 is TGTGCCTGGAGTCGCACAGGCCCCTACAATGAGCAGTTCTTC. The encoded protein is CAWSRTGPYNEQFF.

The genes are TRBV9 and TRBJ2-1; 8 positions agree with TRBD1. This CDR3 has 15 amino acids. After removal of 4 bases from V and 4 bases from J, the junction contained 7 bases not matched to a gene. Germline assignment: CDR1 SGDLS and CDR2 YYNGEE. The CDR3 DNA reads TGTGCCAGCAGCAGAGATGGGACAGGTTACAATGAGCAGTTCTTC. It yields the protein CASSRDGTGYNEQFF.

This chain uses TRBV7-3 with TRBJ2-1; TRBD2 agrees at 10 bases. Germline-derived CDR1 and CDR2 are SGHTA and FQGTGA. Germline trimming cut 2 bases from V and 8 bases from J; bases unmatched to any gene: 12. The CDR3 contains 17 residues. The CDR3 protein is CASSLGPSGSAGYEQFF. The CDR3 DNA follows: TGTGCCAGCAGCTTAGGCCCTAGCGGGAGTGCAGGGTATGAGCAGTTCTTC. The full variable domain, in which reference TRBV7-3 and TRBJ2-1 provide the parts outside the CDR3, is GAGVSQTPSNKVTEKGKYVELRCDPISGHTALYWYRQSLGQGPEFLIYFQGTGAADDSGLPNDRFFAVRPEGSVSTLKIQRTERGDSAVYLCASSLGPSGSAGYEQFFGPGTRLTVL.

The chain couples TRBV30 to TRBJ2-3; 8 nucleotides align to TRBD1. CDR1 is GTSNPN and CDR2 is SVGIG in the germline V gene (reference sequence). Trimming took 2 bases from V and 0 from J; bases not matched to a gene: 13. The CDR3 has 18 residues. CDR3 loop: CAWSTPWQGANSTDTQYF. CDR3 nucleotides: TGTGCCTGGAGTACTCCGTGGCAGGGGGCCAATAGCACAGATACGCAGTATTTT.

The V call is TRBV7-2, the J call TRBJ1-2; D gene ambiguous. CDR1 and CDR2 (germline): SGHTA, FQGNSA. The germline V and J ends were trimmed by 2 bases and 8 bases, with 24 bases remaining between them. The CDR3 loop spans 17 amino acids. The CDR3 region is CASSLFLTGRFTGGYTF. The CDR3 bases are TGTGCCAGCAGCTTATTTTTGACGGGCCGCTTTACCGGGGGCTACACCTTC.

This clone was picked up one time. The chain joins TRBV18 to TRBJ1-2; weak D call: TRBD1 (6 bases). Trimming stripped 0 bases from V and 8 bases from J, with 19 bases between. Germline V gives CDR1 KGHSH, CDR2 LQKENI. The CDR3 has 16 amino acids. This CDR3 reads CASSPPGEGGLEGYTF. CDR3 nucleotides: TGTGCCAGCTCACCACCTGGAGAAGGGGGTCTGGAGGGCTACACCTTC.

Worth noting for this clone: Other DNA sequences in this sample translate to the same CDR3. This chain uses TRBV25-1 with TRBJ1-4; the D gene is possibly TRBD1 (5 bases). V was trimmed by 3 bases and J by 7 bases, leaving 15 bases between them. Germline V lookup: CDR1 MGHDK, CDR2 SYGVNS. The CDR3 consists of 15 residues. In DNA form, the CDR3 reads TGTGCCAGCAGTGAGACCCGGGGCTTGAGTGAAAAACTGTTTTTT. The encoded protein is CASSETRGLSEKLFF.

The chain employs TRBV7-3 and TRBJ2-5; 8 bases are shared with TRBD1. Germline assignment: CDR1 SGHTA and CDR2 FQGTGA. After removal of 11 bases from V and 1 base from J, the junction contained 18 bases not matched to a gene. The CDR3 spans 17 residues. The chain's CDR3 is CAPLGCRGLTRQETQYF. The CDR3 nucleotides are TGTGCCCCCCTCGGGTGCAGGGGGCTAACCCGCCAAGAGACCCAGTACTTC.

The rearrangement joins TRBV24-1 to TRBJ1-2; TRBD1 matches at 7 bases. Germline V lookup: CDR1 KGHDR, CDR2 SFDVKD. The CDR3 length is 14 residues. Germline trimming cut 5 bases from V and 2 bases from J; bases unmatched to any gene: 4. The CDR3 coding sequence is TGTGCCACCAGTGGCCGGGGACAGAACTATGGCTACACCTTC. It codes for CATSGRGQNYGYTF.

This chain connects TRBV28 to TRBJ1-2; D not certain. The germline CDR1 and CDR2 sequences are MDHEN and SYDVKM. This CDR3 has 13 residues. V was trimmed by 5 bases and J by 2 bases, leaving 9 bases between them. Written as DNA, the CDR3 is TGTGCCAGCAGTCCCCACGGGAACTATGGCTACACCTTC. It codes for CASSPHGNYGYTF.

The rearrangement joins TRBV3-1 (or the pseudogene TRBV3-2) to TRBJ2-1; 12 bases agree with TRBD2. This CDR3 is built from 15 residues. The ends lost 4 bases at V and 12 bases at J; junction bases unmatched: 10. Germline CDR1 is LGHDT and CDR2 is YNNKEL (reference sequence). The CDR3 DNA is TGTGCCAGCAGCCGCAAAGGGACTAGCGGGCGGACGCAGTTCTTC. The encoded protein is CASSRKGTSGRTQFF.

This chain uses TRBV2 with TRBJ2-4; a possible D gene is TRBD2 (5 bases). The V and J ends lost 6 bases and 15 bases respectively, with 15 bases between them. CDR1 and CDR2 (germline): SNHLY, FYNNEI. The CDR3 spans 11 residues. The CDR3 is CASSVPGNRYF. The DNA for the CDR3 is TGTGCCAGCAGCGTCCCGGGGAACCGGTACTTC.

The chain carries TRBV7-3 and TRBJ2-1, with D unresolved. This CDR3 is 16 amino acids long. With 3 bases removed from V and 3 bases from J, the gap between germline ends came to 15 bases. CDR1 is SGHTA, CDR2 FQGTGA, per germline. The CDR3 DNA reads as TGTGCCAGCAGCTTTGGTCCCACCCTTCTCTACAATGAGCAGTTCTTC. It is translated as CASSFGPTLLYNEQFF.

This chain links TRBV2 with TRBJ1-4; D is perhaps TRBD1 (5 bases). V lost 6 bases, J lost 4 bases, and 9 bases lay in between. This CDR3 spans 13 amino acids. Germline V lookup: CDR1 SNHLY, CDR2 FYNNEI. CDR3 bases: TGTGCCAGCAGGGGGCCTGGTAATGAAAAACTGTTTTTT. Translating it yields CASRGPGNEKLFF. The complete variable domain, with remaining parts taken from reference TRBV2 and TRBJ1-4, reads EPEVTQTPSHQVTQMGQEVILRCVPISNHLYFYWYRQILGQKVEFLVSFYNNEISEKSEIFDDQFSVERPDGSNFTLKIRSTKLEDSAMYFCASRGPGNEKLFFGSGTQLSVL.

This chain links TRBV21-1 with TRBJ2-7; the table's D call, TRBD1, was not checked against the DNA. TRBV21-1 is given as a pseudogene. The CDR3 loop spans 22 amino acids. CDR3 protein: CASSKEALWAGRPHVSSYEQYF. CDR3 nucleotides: TGTGCCAGCAGCAAAGAGGCCCTCTGGGCAGGGCGACCCCATGTCAGCTCCTACGAGCAGTACTTC.